This is a list of T cell receptor beta chains from one sample in a study of identical twins. TCRdb redid the calling of the 5' RACE reads with MiXCR, one entry per CDR3 protein. The sample has some 710,000 distinct CDR3 sequences; around 6% are singletons. The source material was naive T cells sorted from blood. The receptors were gathered from a man between 18 and 35 years old in good health. The CDR3 runs from the conserved cysteine through the conserved F or W. D genes are given only for firm matches. Where a row states a size, it is once, few, many or the class of an expanded clone; other rows omit it.

>NA|TRBJ2-1|TRBV29-1|NA
CSVIQTAVEQFF
TGCAGCGTTATACAAACTGCCGTTGAGCAGTTCTTC
>NA|TRBJ2-5|TRBV12-5|NA
CASARAETQYF
TGTGCTAGTGCCCGGGCAGAGACCCAGTACTTC
>TRBD1|TRBJ1-1|TRBV30|NA
CAWMSDRGVEAFF
TGTGCCTGGATGTCCGACAGGGGCGTTGAAGCTTTCTTT
>NA|TRBJ2-3|TRBV27|few
CASSFQGWTTDTQYF
TGTGCCAGCAGTTTTCAGGGGTGGACCACAGATACGCAGTATTTT
>NA|TRBJ2-2|TRBV7-9|many
CASSFPGTGELFF
TGTGCCAGCAGCTTCCCAGGCACCGGGGAGCTGTTTTTT
>NA|TRBJ1-5|TRBV12-3/TRBV12-4|NA
CASSPARWGSEPQHF
TGTGCCAGCAGTCCCGCCCGGTGGGGGAGCGAGCCCCAGCATTTT
>NA|TRBJ1-5|TRBV2|NA
CASSVTGNSNQPQHF
TGTGCCAGCAGTGTAACAGGGAATAGCAATCAGCCCCAGCATTTT
>NA|TRBJ2-7|TRBV12-3/TRBV12-4|few
CASSFFEGGGSEQYF
TGTGCCAGCAGTTTTTTCGAGGGTGGGGGGAGCGAGCAGTACTTC
>NA|TRBJ1-2|TRBV27|few
CASSLLAGNYGYTF
TGTGCCAGCAGTTTATTGGCAGGGAACTATGGCTACACCTTC
>TRBD2|TRBJ2-3|TRBV11-3|NA
CASSSTGTSGIRPYF
TGTGCCAGCAGCTCTACCGGGACTAGCGGGATCCGCCCGTATTTT
>NA|TRBJ2-2|TRBV12-3/TRBV12-4|many
CASSDRRSTGELFF
TGTGCCAGCAGTGACCGTCGAAGCACCGGGGAGCTGTTTTTT
>NA|TRBJ1-4|TRBV20-1|many
CSAPGTGEKLFF
TGCAGTGCTCCTGGGACCGGAGAAAAACTGTTTTTT
>NA|TRBJ2-5|TRBV6-5|NA
CASSYSAGNPETQYF
TGTGCCAGCAGTTACTCTGCGGGAAACCCAGAGACCCAGTACTTC
>TRBD1|TRBJ2-4|TRBV29-1|few
CSVRGVTGLAKNIQYF
TGCAGCGTCCGAGGGGTGACAGGGCTAGCCAAAAACATTCAGTACTTC
>NA|TRBJ2-1|TRBV4-2|many
CASSQDLGEDNEQFF
TGTGCCAGCAGCCAAGATTTGGGGGAAGACAATGAGCAGTTCTTC
>TRBD2|TRBJ2-3|TRBV30|many
CAWSVGTSGVLTDTQYF
TGTGCCTGGAGTGTGGGGACTAGCGGGGTCTTGACAGATACGCAGTATTTT
>NA|TRBJ1-4|TRBV20-1|NA
CSATETTNEKLFF
TGCAGTGCTACGGAGACAACTAATGAAAAACTGTTTTTT
>NA|TRBJ2-2|TRBV4-3|few
CASSQIGNGELFF
TGCGCCAGCAGCCAAATAGGGAACGGGGAGCTGTTTTTT
>TRBD1|TRBJ2-7|TRBV5-1|NA
CASSLTGVVDEQYF
TGCGCCAGCAGCTTGACAGGGGTCGTGGACGAGCAGTACTTC
>TRBD2|TRBJ2-2|TRBV20-1|many
CSARSELAGVREGLFF
TGCAGTGCTAGAAGCGAACTAGCGGGAGTAAGGGAAGGGCTGTTTTTT
>NA|TRBJ2-2|TRBV5-1|NA
CASSREARTGELFF
TGCGCCAGCAGCCGGGAAGCGCGGACCGGGGAGCTGTTTTTT
>NA|TRBJ2-1|TRBV7-6|NA
CASSLGRWDEQFF
TGTGCCAGCAGCTTAGGTCGCTGGGATGAGCAGTTCTTC
>TRBD2|TRBJ2-2|TRBV6-2/TRBV6-3|NA
CASSPGSPGIAGNTGELFF
TGTGCCAGCAGCCCCGGGAGCCCGGGGATAGCGGGGAACACCGGGGAGCTGTTTTTT
>NA|TRBJ2-7|TRBV7-2|few
CASSLVSRGHEQYF
TGTGCCAGCAGCTTAGTATCCAGGGGCCACGAGCAGTACTTC
>NA|TRBJ1-1|TRBV12-3/TRBV12-4|many
CASSFTTEAFF
TGTGCCAGCAGTTTCACCACTGAAGCTTTCTTT
>TRBD1|TRBJ2-2|TRBV18|NA
CASSPGQEKTGELFF
TGTGCCAGCTCACCGGGACAGGAAAAAACCGGGGAGCTGTTTTTT
>NA|TRBJ1-4|TRBV12-3/TRBV12-4|few
CASSLWRGELFF
TGTGCCAGCAGTTTATGGAGGGGGGAACTGTTTTTT
>NA|TRBJ2-5|TRBV3-1|many
CASSQRVETQYF
TGTGCCAGCAGTCAGCGAGTGGAGACCCAGTACTTC
>TRBD2|TRBJ2-1|TRBV11-2|many
CASSSIAGDHNEQFF
TGTGCCAGCAGCTCAATAGCGGGGGACCACAATGAGCAGTTCTTC
>TRBD1|TRBJ2-4|TRBV12-3/TRBV12-4|many
CASTIPGQGPKNIQYF
TGTGCCAGCACCATTCCCGGACAGGGTCCCAAAAACATTCAGTACTTC
>NA|TRBJ2-3|TRBV6-1|many
CASSLGHETDTQYF
TGTGCCAGCAGTCTGGGACACGAAACAGATACGCAGTATTTT
>TRBD2|TRBJ2-5|TRBV7-8|NA
CASSLVSLAGVGTQYF
TGTGCCAGCAGCTTAGTGAGCCTAGCGGGAGTAGGAACCCAGTACTTC